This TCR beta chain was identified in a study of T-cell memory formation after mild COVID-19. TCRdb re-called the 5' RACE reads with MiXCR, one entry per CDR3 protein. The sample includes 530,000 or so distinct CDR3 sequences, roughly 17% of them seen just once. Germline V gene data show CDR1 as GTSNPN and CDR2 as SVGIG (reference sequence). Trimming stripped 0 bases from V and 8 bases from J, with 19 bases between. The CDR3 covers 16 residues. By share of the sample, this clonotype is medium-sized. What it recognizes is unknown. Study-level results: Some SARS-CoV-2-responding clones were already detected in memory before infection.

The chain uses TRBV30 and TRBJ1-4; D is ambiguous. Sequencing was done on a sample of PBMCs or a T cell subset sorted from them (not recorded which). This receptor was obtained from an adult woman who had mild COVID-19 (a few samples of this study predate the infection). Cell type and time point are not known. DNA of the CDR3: TGTGCCTGGAGTGTACCCATGGATCTTTCGGGCGAAAAACTGTTTTTT. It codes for CAWSVPMDLSGEKLFF. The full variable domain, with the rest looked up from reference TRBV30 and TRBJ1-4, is SQTIHQWPATLVQPVGSPLSLECTVEGTSNPNLYWYRQAAGRGLQLLFYSVGIGQISSEVPQNLSASRPQDRQFILSSKKLLLSDSGFYLCAWSVPMDLSGEKLFFGSGTQLSVL.